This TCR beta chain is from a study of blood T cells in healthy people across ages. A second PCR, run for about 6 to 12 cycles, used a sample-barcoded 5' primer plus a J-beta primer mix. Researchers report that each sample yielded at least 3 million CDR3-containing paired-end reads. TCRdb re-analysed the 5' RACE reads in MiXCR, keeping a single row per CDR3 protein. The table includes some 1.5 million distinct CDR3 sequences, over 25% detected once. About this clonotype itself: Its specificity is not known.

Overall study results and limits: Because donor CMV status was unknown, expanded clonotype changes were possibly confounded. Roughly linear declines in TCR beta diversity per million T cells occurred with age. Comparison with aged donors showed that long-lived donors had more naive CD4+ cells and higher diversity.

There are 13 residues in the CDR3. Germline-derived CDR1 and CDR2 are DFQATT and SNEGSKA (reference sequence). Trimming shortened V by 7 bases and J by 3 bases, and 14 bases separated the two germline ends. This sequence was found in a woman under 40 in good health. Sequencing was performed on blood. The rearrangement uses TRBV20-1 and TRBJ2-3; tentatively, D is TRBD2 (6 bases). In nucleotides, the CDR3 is TGCAGTGTAGGGGCGGGGCTGACAGATACGCAGTATTTT. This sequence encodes CSVGAGLTDTQYF.